The source of this T cell receptor beta chain is a study of cytomegalovirus exposure and HLA in healthy donors. Overall study: Tens of millions of unique TCR sequences came from HLA-typed donors in an early release. Study-level findings and limits: HLA-A and HLA-B allele assignments for most subjects were reportedly predicted accurately using TCR beta sequences. Exclusion as indistinguishable affected some V segments, including TRBV6-2 and TRBV6-3.

This clone was seen a handful of times. The antigen is undetermined. It was with 60 Vbeta and 13 Jbeta primers that the PCR ran. Study processing details: Roughly 11 million shared chains were among the about 80 million unique TCR beta chains that a later analysis counted. Sequenced by immunoSEQ multiplex PCR; TCRdb stores in-frame clones only, minus some. That table gives V, J and clone size, and the DNA gave D and trimming. The data show 150,000 to 250,000 clones, with 82% seen just once and 5.5% to 7.5% held by the top ten. Germline-derived CDR1 and CDR2 are MNHEY and SMNVEV (reference sequence). The CDR3 totals 15 residues. The ends were cut back, 5 bases at V and 7 bases at J, with 20 bases in the middle.

This sequence originates from a woman aged 45-60 years in good health and CMV-seropositive. The sequenced sample was PBMCs. The chain couples TRBV27 to TRBJ2-5, with a tentative D call TRBD2 (6 bases). The CDR3 coding sequence is TGTGCCAGCAGTCAAGGGAGGCAGGACCCTCGGACCCAGTACTTC. Its protein product is CASSQGRQDPRTQYF.